This T cell receptor beta chain emerged from a study of identical twins. General study results and limits: For cord blood, abundant beta clonotypes had fewer insertions, unlike memory repertoires, which showed none.

Trimming removed 6 bases from V and 0 bases from J, with 12 bases in between. The CDR3 is made up of 15 amino acids. Among all donors, each was a healthy Caucasian. This clonotype was recorded once. The target antigen is unknown. It was template switching that added a universal primer site, and there were unique molecular identifiers on the cDNA. TCRdb re-derived calls from the 5' RACE reads in MiXCR, one entry per CDR3 protein. The repertoire holds 1.5 million to 2 million distinct CDR3 sequences, with under 35% as singletons. J is TRBJ1-3 and V is TRBV12-3 or TRBV12-4; D is unresolved. The clonotype was recovered from a newborn girl in good health. The sample taken for sequencing was cord blood. This CDR3 is CASSFQPRSGNTIYF. Written as DNA, the CDR3 is TGTGCCAGCAGCTTCCAGCCACGCTCTGGAAACACCATATATTTT.